The rows below give T cell receptor beta chains drawn from one sample of a study of blood T cell repertoires in COVID-19. TCRdb keeps only in-frame clones here, not all; method: immunoSEQ multiplex PCR. Altogether around 190,000 clones are present, around 80% being singletons, with the ten largest covering about 7%. Sequenced material: peripheral blood. Receptors were obtained from a man between 65 and 80 years old with active or convalescent COVID-19. Both conserved end residues are part of each CDR3. Each record gives: clone size, D gene, V gene, J gene, CDR3 protein, CDR3 DNA. The D gene is left open where the match is weak. Expanded clones get a size class; other rows say once, few or many, or leave the size out.

few	TRBD2	TRBV5-1	TRBJ2-7	CASKGEGAGLATHEQYF	TGCGCCAGCAAAGGAGAAGGGGCCGGACTAGCCACCCACGAGCAGTACTTC
-	-	TRBV5-6	TRBJ2-1	CASSWRLDIGNEQFF	TGTGCCAGCAGCTGGAGACTAGATATTGGAAATGAGCAGTTCTTC
-	TRBD2	TRBV30	TRBJ2-1	CAWREPGGSYNEQFF	TGTGCCTGGAGGGAGCCGGGGGGCTCCTACAATGAGCAGTTCTTC
-	-	TRBV19	TRBJ1-1	CASSIDPARVNTEAFF	TGTGCCAGTAGTATAGACCCGGCGCGGGTGAACACTGAAGCTTTCTTT
few	-	TRBV7-9	TRBJ2-4	CASSSVGVGQLRGNIQYF	TGTGCCAGCAGCTCCGTCGGGGTCGGGCAGTTAAGAGGAAACATTCAGTACTTC
-	-	TRBV29-1	TRBJ2-1	CSVVGRSSYNEQFF	TGCAGCGTTGTTGGCAGGTCGTCCTACAATGAGCAGTTCTTC
-	TRBD1	TRBV5-5	TRBJ2-3	CASDRGSTDTQYF	TGTGCCTCAGACAGGGGTAGCACAGATACGCAGTATTTT
few	-	TRBV9	TRBJ2-2	CASSPRDSPNTGELFF	TGTGCCAGCAGCCCCCGGGACTCCCCGAACACCGGGGAGCTGTTTTTT
-	TRBD1	TRBV6-1	TRBJ2-3	CASSEDRAGDTQYF	TGTGCCAGCAGTGAGGACAGGGCCGGGGATACGCAGTATTTT
-	-	TRBV5-6	TRBJ2-7	CASSLGSPSEQYF	TGTGCCAGCAGCTTGGGGAGTCCATCCGAGCAGTACTTC
-	-	TRBV5-1	TRBJ2-3	CASSLGLLTDTQYF	TGCGCCAGCAGCTTGGGTCTCCTCACAGATACGCAGTATTTT